The TCR beta chain described here comes from a study of early T cells in non-severe SARS-CoV-2 infection. V was trimmed by 5 bases and J by 7 bases, leaving 8 bases between them. CDR3 length equals 11 residues. Via MiXCR, TCRdb re-called the 5' RACE reads, giving one row per CDR3 protein. The profile shows some 22,000 distinct CDR3 sequences, 4% of them singletons. This clonotype was counted many times. Sequenced material: whole blood. The TCR was taken from an adult who was a healthcare worker with PCR-confirmed SARS-CoV-2 infection or an uninfected control (not recorded which). This rearrangement joins TRBV12-3 or TRBV12-4 to TRBJ1-2, with D perhaps TRBD1 (5 bases). The CDR3 here is CASSTRGGYTF. The CDR3 nucleotides read TGTGCCAGCAGTACAAGGGGTGGCTACACCTTC.